One sample yielded the 4 T cell receptor beta chains listed below, sequenced in a study of CD8 T cells in Susac syndrome. About 0.5 to 1 ug RNA was reverse transcribed with random hexamers. TCRdb used MiXCR to reprocess the immunoSEQ multiplex PCR reads, holding one entry per CDR3 protein. The table has roughly 160,000 distinct CDR3 sequences, approximately 95% seen once. Sequenced material: CD4+ T cells from PBMCs. All receptors come from a human donor with Susac syndrome.

V gene TRBV3-1 combines with J gene TRBJ2-5; the D is unclear. Germline V lookup: CDR1 LGHDT, CDR2 YNNKEL (reference sequence). The CDR3 covers 14 residues. V lost 3 bases to trimming and J lost 0 bases, with 8 bases between them. The CDR3, as DNA: TGTGCCAGCAGCCACGACTTGTACCAAGAGACCCAGTACTTC. Its translation is CASSHDLYQETQYF.

The rearrangement links TRBV20-1 to TRBJ1-2; the D is unclear. The germline V and J ends were trimmed by 0 bases and 0 bases, with 5 bases remaining between them. Germline-derived CDR1 and CDR2 are DFQATT and SNEGSKA (reference sequence). The CDR3 is 13 residues long. CDR3 sequence (DNA): TGCAGTGCTAGAGACAGCACTAACTATGGCTACACCTTC. Residues: CSARDSTNYGYTF.

The J gene is TRBJ1-2, the V gene TRBV30; D gene ambiguous. V lost 0 bases and J 2 bases, leaving 7 bases between the germline ends. The germline gives CDR1 GTSNPN, CDR2 SVGIG (reference sequence). The CDR3 extends over 13 amino acids. CDR3: CAWSVRGNYGYTF. The CDR3 bases are TGTGCCTGGAGTGTACGTGGGAACTATGGCTACACCTTC.

The genes are TRBV7-9 and TRBJ2-7; a possible D gene is TRBD2 (6 bases). Germline values: CDR1 SEHNR, CDR2 FQNEAQ (reference sequence). The CDR3 consists of 14 residues. Trimming cost V 6 bases and J 6 bases, with 18 bases left between them. Written as DNA, the CDR3 is TGTGCCAGCAGGTCCGTCGGGGGATTTGGCGAGCAGTACTTC. This translates into CASRSVGGFGEQYF. Combining the CDR3 with reference TRBV7-9 and TRBJ2-7 gives the whole variable domain DTGVSQNPRHKITKRGQNVTFRCDPISEHNRLYWYRQTLGQGPEFLTYFQNEAQLEKSRLLSDRFSAERPKGSFSTLEIQRTEQGDSAMYLCASRSVGGFGEQYFGPGTRLTVT.